The 2 T cell receptor beta chains presented below share a single source sample, sequenced in a study of glioma-infiltrating T cells. TCR alpha and beta CDR3 regions were amplified from RNA using iRepertoire nested multiplex PCR. TCRdb independently ran MiXCR on the multiplex PCR reads; one entry per CDR3 protein. The sample yields 150,000 or so distinct CDR3 sequences, 35% to 50% seen once. The sequenced sample consisted of glioma tissue, nonneoplastic brain tissue, or PBMCs (not recorded which). The receptor set was obtained from a human donor with low-grade glioma or glioblastoma, undergoing nonglioma brain surgery, or in good health (not recorded which).

This chain joins TRBV5-1 and TRBJ1-2; 7 positions agree with TRBD1. Trimming removed 0 bases from V and 6 bases from J; junction bases left unmatched: 8. The germline V gene has CDR1 SGHRS and CDR2 YFSETQ. The CDR3 loop spans 15 amino acids. CDR3: CASSLGLGQVDGYTF. The CDR3 DNA reads TGCGCCAGCAGCTTGGGCCTCGGACAGGTCGATGGCTACACCTTC.

V usage is TRBV2 and J usage is TRBJ1-1, with D maybe TRBD1 (6 bases). With 6 bases removed from V and 10 bases from J, the gap between germline ends came to 15 bases. This CDR3 is built from 12 residues. Germline V CDR1 and CDR2: SNHLY, FYNNEI. CDR3 coding DNA: TGTGCCAGCAGGGAGAGCCTGGGGGCAGCTTTCTTT. This translates into CASRESLGAAFF.